Following are 7 T cell receptor beta chains from one sample sequenced in a study of neurological immune-mediated disorders. The time point: longitudinal time-point 2. Each CDR3 protein is one row after TCRdb ran MiXCR on the 5' RACE reads. The repertoire holds about 33,000 distinct CDR3 sequences, about an eighth seen once, with around 2.5% in the top ten. The sequenced material came from PBMCs. Every receptor here comes from a woman aged 40 to 50 in good health.

The rearrangement uses TRBV4-2 and TRBJ1-4; D not resolved. Germline V gene sequence: CDR1 LGHNA, CDR2 YNFKEQ. V was clipped by 1 base and J by 5 bases, with 14 bases between them. CDR3 length: 16 residues. The CDR3 reads CASSQVHGISNEKLFF. Here the CDR3 DNA reads TGTGCCAGCAGCCAAGTCCATGGCATCAGCAATGAAAAACTGTTTTTT.

Comments on this clonotype: Compared with germline, one end of the junction differs, possibly owing to a read error. The rearrangement joins TRBV11-3 to TRBJ2-1; 7 positions agree with TRBD2. This CDR3 is built from 13 residues. Germline CDR1 reads SGHNT; CDR2 reads YENEEA. CDR3 amino acids: CSSSLGTSVDQFF. CDR3 bases: TGTTCCAGCAGCTTAGGTACTAGCGTCGACCAGTTCTTC.

This clonotype has ten or more counts. The chain uses TRBV7-2 and TRBJ2-3; D unclear. V gave up 2 bases and J gave up 5 bases, with 8 bases separating them. This CDR3 is built from 13 residues. CDR1 and CDR2 from the germline V gene are SGHTA and FQGNSA. The CDR3 DNA is TGTGCCAGCAGCTTAAACTTGGAAGATACGCAGTATTTT. Translated, it gives CASSLNLEDTQYF.

The table lists this clonotype with many counts. The V gene is TRBV5-1, the J gene TRBJ1-1, with D possibly being TRBD1 (6 bases). V shed 3 bases and J shed 4 bases, with 10 bases lying between them. The CDR3 has 13 residues. Germline assignment: CDR1 SGHRS and CDR2 YFSETQ. This CDR3 reads CASSSQGITEAFF. The CDR3 DNA sequence: TGCGCCAGCAGCTCACAGGGAATCACTGAAGCTTTCTTT.

This clonotype came up a few times. The V gene is TRBV2, the J gene TRBJ2-7; D gene unclear. Germline values: CDR1 SNHLY, CDR2 FYNNEI. Trimming removed 5 bases at V and 0 bases at J, with 5 bases between. The CDR3 is made up of 12 amino acids. As DNA, the CDR3 is TGTGCCAGCAGTTACTCCTCCTACGAGCAGTACTTC. This sequence encodes CASSYSSYEQYF. Based on the CDR3 plus reference TRBV2 and TRBJ2-7, the full variable domain is EPEVTQTPSHQVTQMGQEVILRCVPISNHLYFYWYRQILGQKVEFLVSFYNNEISEKSEIFDDQFSVERPDGSNFTLKIRSTKLEDSAMYFCASSYSSYEQYFGPGTRLTVT.

This clonotype was seen at least ten times. This chain links TRBV15 with TRBJ2-7; 8 nucleotides line up with TRBD1. With V trimmed by 2 bases and J by 3 bases, 9 bases remained unmatched. The CDR3 has 16 amino acids. Looked up from germline, CDR1 is LNHNV and CDR2 is YYDKDF (reference sequence). CDR3 amino acids: CATSRTAGTGGYEQYF. The CDR3 DNA follows: TGTGCCACCAGCAGAACCGCCGGGACAGGAGGCTACGAGCAGTACTTC.

This clonotype turned up a few times. The chain joins TRBV6-5 to TRBJ1-1; 7 bases agree with TRBD1. Germline V CDR1 and CDR2: MNHEY, SVGAGI. Losses at the gene ends were 11 bases for V and 5 bases for J; bases not matched to a gene: 8. The CDR3 is 12 residues long. The CDR3 DNA reads TGTGCCGGGAGGACAGGTTCAACTGAAGCTTTCTTT. Protein product: CAGRTGSTEAFF.